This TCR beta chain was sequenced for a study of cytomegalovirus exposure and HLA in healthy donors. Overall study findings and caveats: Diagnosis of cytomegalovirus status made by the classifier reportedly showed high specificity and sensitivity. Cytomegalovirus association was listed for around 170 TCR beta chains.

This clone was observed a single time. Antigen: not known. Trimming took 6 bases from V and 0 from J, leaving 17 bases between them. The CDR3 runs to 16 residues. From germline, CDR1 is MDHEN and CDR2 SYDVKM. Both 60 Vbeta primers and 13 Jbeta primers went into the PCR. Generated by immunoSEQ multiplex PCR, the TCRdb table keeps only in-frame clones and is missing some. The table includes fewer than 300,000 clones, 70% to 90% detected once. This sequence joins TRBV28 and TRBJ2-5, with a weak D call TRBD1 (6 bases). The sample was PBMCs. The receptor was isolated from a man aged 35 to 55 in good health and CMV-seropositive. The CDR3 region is CASRGAGRLYQETQYF. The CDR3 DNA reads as TGTGCCAGCAGGGGGGCAGGCCGCCTTTACCAAGAGACCCAGTACTTC.